Listed below are T cell receptor beta chains from one sample, sequenced in a study of T cell responses to AZD1222 COVID-19 vaccine. Sequencing was performed with immunoSEQ multiplex PCR; in TCRdb, only in-frame clones are kept and a portion is missing. The sample lists about 92,000 clones, about 90% occurring once. The sequencing used peripheral blood, collected on day 0 of AZD1222 vaccination. These receptors came from an adult in good health. Both conserved end residues are part of each CDR3. The D gene is left open where the match is weak. Only some rows state a clone size, as once, few, many or a class for expanded clones.

TRBV7-9	TRBJ2-7	-	11	-	TGTGCCAGCAGCCCCAACTACGAGCAGTACTTC	CASSPNYEQYF
TRBV11-2	TRBJ1-2	-	12	-	TGTGCCAGCAGCTTAGTGGCGGATGGCTACACCTTC	CASSLVADGYTF
TRBV5-1	TRBJ1-3	-	14	-	TGCGCCAGCAGGGGGCTGAACTCTGGAAACACCATATATTTT	CASRGLNSGNTIYF
TRBV4-2	TRBJ1-2	-	15	-	TGTGCCAGCAGCCAAGAAGAGGGCCAAAACTATGGCTACACCTTC	CASSQEEGQNYGYTF
TRBV5-4	TRBJ2-6	-	15	-	TGTGCCAGCAGCTTACAGGGATCTGGGGCCAACGTCCTGACTTTC	CASSLQGSGANVLTF
TRBV11-3	TRBJ2-7	-	12	-	TGTGCCAGCAGCTCGGATTCCGCCGAGCAGTACTTC	CASSSDSAEQYF
TRBV18	TRBJ1-2	-	13	TRBD1	TGTGCCAGCTCACTCCGGGACAGCTATGGCTACACCTTC	CASSLRDSYGYTF
TRBV7-2	TRBJ2-1	-	13	-	TGTGCCAGCAGCCCCTATCATTTCAATGAGCAGTTCTTC	CASSPYHFNEQFF
TRBV27	TRBJ1-3	-	15	TRBD1	TGTGCCAGCAGGGATGGACAGGGGGCTGGAAACACCATATATTTT	CASRDGQGAGNTIYF
TRBV6-4	TRBJ2-1	-	15	-	TGTGCCAGCAGTGTAGACGGGGGAAACTACAATGAGCAGTTCTTC	CASSVDGGNYNEQFF
TRBV29-1	TRBJ1-1	-	12	TRBD1	TGCAGCGGGGGGACAGGGAACACTGAAGCTTTCTTT	CSGGTGNTEAFF
TRBV28	TRBJ2-7	once	16	-	TGTGCCAGCAGTCCACAGGGGAGCGGGATGAACTACGAGCAGTACTTC	CASSPQGSGMNYEQYF
TRBV5-1	TRBJ1-2	-	15	TRBD1	TGCGCCAGCAGCTTGGCGGCAGGGGGCGAGCGTGGCTACACCTTC	CASSLAAGGERGYTF
TRBV4-3	TRBJ2-2	-	14	-	TGCGCCAGCAGCCCCCAGGAGAACACCGGGGAGCTGTTTTTT	CASSPQENTGELFF
TRBV2	TRBJ1-6	-	14	TRBD1	TGTGCCAGCAGTGGAACAGGGGGGGATTCACCCCTCCACTTT	CASSGTGGDSPLHF
TRBV12-3/TRBV12-4	TRBJ2-2	-	13	-	TGTGCCAGCAGCCCTAGACGGACCGGGGAGCTGTTTTTT	CASSPRRTGELFF
TRBV11-2	TRBJ1-1	-	14	TRBD1	TGTGCCAGCAGCATCGGACAGGGAGGGACTGAAGCTTTCTTT	CASSIGQGGTEAFF
TRBV27	TRBJ1-4	-	14	TRBD1	TGTGCCAGCAGTTCGGACAGGCTTAATGAAAAACTGTTTTTT	CASSSDRLNEKLFF
TRBV3-1/TRBV3-2	TRBJ2-3	-	16	TRBD2	TGTGCCAGCAGCCAAGCCCCCCTAGCGGGGGGAGATACGCAGTATTTT	CASSQAPLAGGDTQYF
TRBV15	TRBJ1-4	-	14	TRBD1	TGTGCCACCAGCAGAGAACAGGGGGAGGAAAAACTGTTTTTT	CATSREQGEEKLFF
TRBV5-1	TRBJ1-5	-	14	-	TGCGCCAGCAGTTCAGGACAGCCGGGTCAGCCCCAGCATTTT	CASSSGQPGQPQHF
TRBV7-9	TRBJ2-1	-	13	-	TGTGCCAGCAGCATCCTCTATCGGGGTGGGCAGTTCTTC	CASSILYRGGQFF
TRBV6-4	TRBJ2-2	-	15	-	TGTGCCAGCAGTTTGGAGGGGACAAACACCGGGGAGCTGTTTTTT	CASSLEGTNTGELFF
TRBV27	TRBJ2-5	-	12	TRBD1	TGTGCCAGCACGGGACAGGGTGAGACCCAGTACTTC	CASTGQGETQYF
TRBV18	TRBJ1-6	-	14	TRBD1	TGTGCCAGCTCGTCGACAGGGGATAATTCACCCCTCCACTTT	CASSSTGDNSPLHF
TRBV19	TRBJ2-7	-	16	-	TGTGCCAGTAGCCCTTTAGGAGCCCGAACCTCCTACGAGCAGTACTTC	CASSPLGARTSYEQYF
TRBV9	TRBJ1-2	-	15	-	TGTGCCAGCAGCGTAGGGGGGGGCGCTAGCTATGGCTACACCTTC	CASSVGGGASYGYTF
TRBV3-1/TRBV3-2	TRBJ2-7	once	12	TRBD2	TGTGCCAGCAGCGAGATGAGCGGGGGCATAGACTTC	CASSEMSGGIDF
TRBV28	TRBJ2-7	-	15	TRBD2	TGTGCCAGCAGCCCCACTAGCGGCCCCCTGTATGAGCAGTACTTC	CASSPTSGPLYEQYF